The clone carrying this T cell receptor (beta chain) was seen a single time. The data were taken from a study of cytomegalovirus exposure and HLA in healthy donors. 13 Jbeta primers and 60 Vbeta primers were used for the PCR. Profiled with immunoSEQ multiplex PCR; TCRdb holds only in-frame clones, not every one. The sample yields about 160,000 clones, 65% to 85% seen once. The CDR3 covers 16 residues. V lost 3 bases, J lost 7 bases, and 10 bases stayed unmatched. Looked up from germline, CDR1 is SEHNR and CDR2 is FQNEAQ (reference sequence). V usage is TRBV7-9 and J usage is TRBJ2-1; 9 bases fit TRBD2. Sequencing was performed on PBMCs. This TCR was recovered from a boy younger than 10 in good health and CMV-seronegative. This chain's CDR3 is CASSLGGGALGNEQFF. The CDR3 coding sequence is TGTGCCAGCAGCTTGGGCGGGGGGGCCCTCGGGAATGAGCAGTTCTTC.